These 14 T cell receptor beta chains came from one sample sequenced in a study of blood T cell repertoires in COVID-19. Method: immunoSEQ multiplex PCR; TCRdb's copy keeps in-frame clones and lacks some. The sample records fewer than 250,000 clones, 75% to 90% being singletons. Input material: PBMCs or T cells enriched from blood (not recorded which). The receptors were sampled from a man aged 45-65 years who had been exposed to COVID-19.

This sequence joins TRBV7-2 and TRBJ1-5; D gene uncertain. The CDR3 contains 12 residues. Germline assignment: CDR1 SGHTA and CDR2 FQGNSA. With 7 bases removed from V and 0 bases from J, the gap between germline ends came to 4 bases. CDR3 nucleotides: TGTGCCAGCACGTATAGCAATCAGCCCCAGCATTTT. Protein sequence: CASTYSNQPQHF.

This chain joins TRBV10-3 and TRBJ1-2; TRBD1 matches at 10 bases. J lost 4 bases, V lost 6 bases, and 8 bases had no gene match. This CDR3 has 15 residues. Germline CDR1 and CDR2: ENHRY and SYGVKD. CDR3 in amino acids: CAISPTGGGSYGYTF. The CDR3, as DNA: TGTGCCATCAGCCCGACAGGGGGCGGGAGCTATGGCTACACCTTC.

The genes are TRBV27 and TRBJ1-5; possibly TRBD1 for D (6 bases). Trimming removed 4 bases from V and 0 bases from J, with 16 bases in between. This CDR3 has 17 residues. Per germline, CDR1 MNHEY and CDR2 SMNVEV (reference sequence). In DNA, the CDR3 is TGTGCCAGCAGTTCCCTGGGGGGGGCCTATAGCAATCAGCCCCAGCATTTT. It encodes CASSSLGGAYSNQPQHF.

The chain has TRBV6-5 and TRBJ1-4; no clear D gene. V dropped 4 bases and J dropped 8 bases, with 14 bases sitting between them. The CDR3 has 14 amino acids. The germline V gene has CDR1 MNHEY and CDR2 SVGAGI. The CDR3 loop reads CASSSRRGGEKLFF. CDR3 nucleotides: TGTGCCAGCAGTTCCAGGAGAGGAGGGGAAAAACTGTTTTTT.

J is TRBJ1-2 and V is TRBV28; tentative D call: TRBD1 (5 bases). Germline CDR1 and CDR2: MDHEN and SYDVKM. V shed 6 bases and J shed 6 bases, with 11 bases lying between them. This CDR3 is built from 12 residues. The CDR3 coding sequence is TGTGCCAGCAGCCAGGACACCCATGGCTACACCTTC. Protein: CASSQDTHGYTF.

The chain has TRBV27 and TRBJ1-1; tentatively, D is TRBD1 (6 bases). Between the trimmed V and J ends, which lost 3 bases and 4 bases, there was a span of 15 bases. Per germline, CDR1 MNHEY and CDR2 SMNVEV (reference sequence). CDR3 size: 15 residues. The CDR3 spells CASSLIRGPGTEAFF. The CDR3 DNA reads TGTGCCAGCAGTTTGATCAGGGGCCCAGGCACTGAAGCTTTCTTT.

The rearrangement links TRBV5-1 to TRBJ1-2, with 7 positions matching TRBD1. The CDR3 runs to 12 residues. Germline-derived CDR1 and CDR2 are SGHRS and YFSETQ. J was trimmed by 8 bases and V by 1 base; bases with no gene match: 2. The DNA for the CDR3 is TGCGCCAGCAGCTTGACAGGGGAGGGCTACACCTTC. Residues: CASSLTGEGYTF.

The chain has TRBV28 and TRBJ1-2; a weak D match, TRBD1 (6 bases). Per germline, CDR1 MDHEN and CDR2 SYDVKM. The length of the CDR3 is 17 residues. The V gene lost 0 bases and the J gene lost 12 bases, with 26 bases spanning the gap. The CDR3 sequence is CASSLWGVGDKAHRNTF. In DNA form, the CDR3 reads TGTGCCAGCAGTTTATGGGGGGTGGGGGACAAGGCCCATCGAAACACCTTC.

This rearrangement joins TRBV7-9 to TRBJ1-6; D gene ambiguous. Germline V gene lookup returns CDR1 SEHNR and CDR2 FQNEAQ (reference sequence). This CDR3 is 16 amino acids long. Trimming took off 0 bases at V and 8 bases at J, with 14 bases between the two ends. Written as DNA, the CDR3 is TGTGCCAGCAGCTTAGCGGGCTCTTGGTCCGATTCACCCCTCCACTTT. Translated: CASSLAGSWSDSPLHF.

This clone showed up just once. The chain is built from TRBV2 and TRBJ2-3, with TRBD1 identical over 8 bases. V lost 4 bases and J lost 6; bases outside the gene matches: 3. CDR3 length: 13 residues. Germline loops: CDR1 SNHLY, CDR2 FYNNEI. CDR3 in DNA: TGTGCCAGCAGTGGACAGGGGATCGATACGCAGTATTTT. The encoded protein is CASSGQGIDTQYF.

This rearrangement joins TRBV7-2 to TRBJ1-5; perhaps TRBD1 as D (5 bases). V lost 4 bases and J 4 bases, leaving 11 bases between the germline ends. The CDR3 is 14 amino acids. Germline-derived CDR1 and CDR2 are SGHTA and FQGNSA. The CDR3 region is CASSSPQGNQPQHF. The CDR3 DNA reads TGTGCCAGCAGCTCTCCGCAGGGTAATCAGCCCCAGCATTTT.

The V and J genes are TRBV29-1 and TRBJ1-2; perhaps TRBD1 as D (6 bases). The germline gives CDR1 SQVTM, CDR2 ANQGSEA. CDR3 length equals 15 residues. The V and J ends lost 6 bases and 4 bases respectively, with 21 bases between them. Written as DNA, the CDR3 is TGCAGCGTGGGGGGGCTCCCCACTGATAGCTATGGCTACACCTTC. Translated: CSVGGLPTDSYGYTF.

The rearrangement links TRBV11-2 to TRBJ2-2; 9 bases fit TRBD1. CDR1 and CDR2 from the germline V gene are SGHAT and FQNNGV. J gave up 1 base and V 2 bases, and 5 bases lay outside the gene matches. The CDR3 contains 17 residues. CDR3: CASSLQTGGKNTGELFF. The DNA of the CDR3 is TGTGCCAGCAGCTTACAGACAGGGGGGAAGAACACCGGGGAGCTGTTTTTT.

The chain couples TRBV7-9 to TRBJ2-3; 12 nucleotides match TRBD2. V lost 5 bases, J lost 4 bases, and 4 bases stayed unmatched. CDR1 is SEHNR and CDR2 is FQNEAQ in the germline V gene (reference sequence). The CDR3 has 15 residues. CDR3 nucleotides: TGTGCCAGCAGCCCTGGACTAGCGGGACCAGATACGCAGTATTTT. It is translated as CASSPGLAGPDTQYF. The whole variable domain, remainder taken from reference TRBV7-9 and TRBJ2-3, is DTGVSQNPRHKITKRGQNVTFRCDPISEHNRLYWYRQTLGQGPEFLTYFQNEAQLEKSRLLSDRFSAERPKGSFSTLEIQRTEQGDSAMYLCASSPGLAGPDTQYFGPGTRLTVL.